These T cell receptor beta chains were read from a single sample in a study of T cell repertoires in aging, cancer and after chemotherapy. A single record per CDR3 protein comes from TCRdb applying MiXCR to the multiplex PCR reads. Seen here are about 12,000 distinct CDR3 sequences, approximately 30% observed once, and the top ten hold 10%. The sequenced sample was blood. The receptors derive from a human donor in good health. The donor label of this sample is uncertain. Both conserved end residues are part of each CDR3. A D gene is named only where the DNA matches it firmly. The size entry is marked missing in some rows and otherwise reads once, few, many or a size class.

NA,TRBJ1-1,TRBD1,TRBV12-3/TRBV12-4,TGTGCCAGCAGACATAACAGGGGTTTGGCTGAAGCTTTCTTT,CASRHNRGLAEAFF
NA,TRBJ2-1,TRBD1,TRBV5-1,TGCGCCAGCAGCGAGGGACAGGGGGCGTATGAGCAGTTCTTC,CASSEGQGAYEQFF
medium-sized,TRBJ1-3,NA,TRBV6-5,TGTGCCAGCAGACCCGGATTGTCTGGAAACACCATATATTTT,CASRPGLSGNTIYF
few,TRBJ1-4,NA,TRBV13,TGTGCCAGCAGCCAAACTACAGGTAGACTGTTTTTT,CASSQTTGRLFF
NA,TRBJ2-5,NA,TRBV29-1,TGCAGCGTTGAAATGGGGTTTGGCGAGACCCAGTACTTC,CSVEMGFGETQYF
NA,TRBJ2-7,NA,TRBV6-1,TGTGCCAGCAGTGTCTCTGGGGGGGGCGTTTACGAGCAGTACTTC,CASSVSGGGVYEQYF
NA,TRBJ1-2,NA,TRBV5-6,TGTGCCAGCAGCCCTCCATCCAACTATGGCTACACCTTC,CASSPPSNYGYTF
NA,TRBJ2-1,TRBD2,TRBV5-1,TGCGCCAGCAGCTTTAGCGGGGAGGGTGAGCAGTTCTTC,CASSFSGEGEQFF
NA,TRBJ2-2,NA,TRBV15,TGTGCCACCAGCAGAGATTTGACTTTCACCGGGGAGCTGTTTTTT,CATSRDLTFTGELFF
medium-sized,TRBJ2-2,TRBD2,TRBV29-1,TGCAGCGTTGCCGGGACTACCAGGCGCACCGGGGAGCTGTTTTTT,CSVAGTTRRTGELFF
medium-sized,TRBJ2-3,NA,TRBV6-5,TGTGCCAGCAGCGCCGGATTTGGGACGCAGTATTTT,CASSAGFGTQYF
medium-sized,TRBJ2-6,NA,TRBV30,TGTGCCTGGAGTGCACGCCGGGAGACCAACGTCCTGACTTTC,CAWSARRETNVLTF
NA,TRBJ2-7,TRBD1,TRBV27,TGTGCCAGCAGTAAGTACAGGGGGACCTACGAGCAGTACTTC,CASSKYRGTYEQYF
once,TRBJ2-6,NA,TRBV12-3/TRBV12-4,TGTGCCAGCACCATTTATACGGCTGGGGCCAACGTCCTGACTTTC,CASTIYTAGANVLTF
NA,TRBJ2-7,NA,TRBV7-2,TGTGCCAGCAGCCGAGCATTCGGCGGGTACGAGCAGTACTTC,CASSRAFGGYEQYF
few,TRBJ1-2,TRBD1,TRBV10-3,TGTGCCATCTCCATAATCGGACAGGGTGGCTATGGCTACACCTTC,CAISIIGQGGYGYTF
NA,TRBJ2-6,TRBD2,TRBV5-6,TGTGCCAGCAGCTTATCCCCCGGACTAGCGGGGGGCCACCTAAGGGTTGTTGAGCAGTTATTC,CASSLSPGLAGGHLRVVEQLF
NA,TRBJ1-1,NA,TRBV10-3,TGTGCCATCAACGCCAGGATGAACACTGAAGCTTTCTTT,CAINARMNTEAFF
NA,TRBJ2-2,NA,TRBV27,TGTGCCAGCAGTGCCCCCCGGGACGACCCCCGATCCACCGGGGAGCTGTTTTTT,CASSAPRDDPRSTGELFF
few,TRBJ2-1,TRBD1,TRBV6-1,TGTGCCAGCAGGCCGATGGGACAGGGGTCCCACAATGAGCAGTTCTTC,CASRPMGQGSHNEQFF
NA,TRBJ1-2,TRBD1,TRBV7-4,TGTGCCAGCAGCCCCCAGGGACAGGGGAAGGGTGGCTACACCTTC,CASSPQGQGKGGYTF
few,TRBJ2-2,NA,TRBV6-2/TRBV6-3,TGTGCCAGCAGCTCGGGGCGACCCGATAAGGAGCTGTTTTTT,CASSSGRPDKELFF
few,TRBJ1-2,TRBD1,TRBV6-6,TGTGCCAGCAGTTACCCGGGACAGCTTGGCTACACCTTC,CASSYPGQLGYTF
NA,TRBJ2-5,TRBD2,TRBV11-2,TGTGCCAGCAGTTTGGGACCTTGGACTAGCGGCCAAGAGACCCAGTACTTC,CASSLGPWTSGQETQYF
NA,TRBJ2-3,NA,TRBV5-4,TGTGCCAGCAGCTTGAGTCGGGTTAGCACAGATACGCAGTATTTT,CASSLSRVSTDTQYF
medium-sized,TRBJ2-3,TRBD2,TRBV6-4,TGTGCCAGCAGTGAGCGGGGGGGCACAGATACGCAGTATTTT,CASSERGGTDTQYF
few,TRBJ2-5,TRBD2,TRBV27,TGTGCCAGCAGTTCCCTAGCGGGGCTGGGGGAGACCCAGTACTTC,CASSSLAGLGETQYF
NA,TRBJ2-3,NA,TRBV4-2,TGTGCCAGCACGCAAGGGGTGGACGGCACAGATACGCAGTATTTT,CASTQGVDGTDTQYF
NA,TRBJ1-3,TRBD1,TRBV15,TGTGCCACCAGCGGGGCAGGGACAGGGAGCTCTGGAAACACCATATATTTT,CATSGAGTGSSGNTIYF
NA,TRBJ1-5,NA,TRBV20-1,TGCAGTGCTAGAGAGATCGGCAGGGGAGGCAATCAGCCCCAGCATTTT,CSAREIGRGGNQPQHF
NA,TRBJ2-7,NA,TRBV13,TGTGCCAGCAGCTTTGGGGGAAACGAGCAGTACTTC,CASSFGGNEQYF
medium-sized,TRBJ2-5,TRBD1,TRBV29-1,TGCAGCGTCGGGACAGGGGGTCAAGAGACCCAGTACTTC,CSVGTGGQETQYF
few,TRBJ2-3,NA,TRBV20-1,TGCAGTGCTAGGCCCAGCACAGATACGCAGTATTTT,CSARPSTDTQYF
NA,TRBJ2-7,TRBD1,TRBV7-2,TGTGCCAGCAGCCCCGGGACAGAGAACCCCTACGAGCAGTACTTC,CASSPGTENPYEQYF
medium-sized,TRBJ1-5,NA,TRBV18,TGTGCCAGCTCATTCCAGAGCAATCAGCCCCAGCATTTT,CASSFQSNQPQHF
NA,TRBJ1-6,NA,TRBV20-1,TGCAGTGCTAGAGATTCGGCTTCACCCCTCCACTTT,CSARDSASPLHF
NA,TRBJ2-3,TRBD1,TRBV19,TGTGCCAGTAGTATAGAATGGGACAGGGCCCAGGGGACGCAGTATTTT,CASSIEWDRAQGTQYF
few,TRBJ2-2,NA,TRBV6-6,TGTGCCAGCAGTTATTGGACGGCGGGGAACACCGGGGAGCTGTTTTTT,CASSYWTAGNTGELFF
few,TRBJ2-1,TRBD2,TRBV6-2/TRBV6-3,TGTGCCAGCGTCTACGAAGCGGGGGGCTACAATGAGCAGTTCTTC,CASVYEAGGYNEQFF
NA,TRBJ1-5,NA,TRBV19,TGTGCCACCAAGAAGGGGTTCGATCAGCCCCAGCATTTT,CATKKGFDQPQHF
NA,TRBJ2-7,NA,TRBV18,TGTGCCAGCTCCCCTACAGATTACGAGCAGTACTTC,CASSPTDYEQYF
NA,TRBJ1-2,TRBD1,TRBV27,TGTGCCAGCAGTTTTGGACAGGGGGCGTATGGCTACACCTTC,CASSFGQGAYGYTF
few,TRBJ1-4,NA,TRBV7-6,TGTGCCAGCAGCACTACCTACAGGGAGAGGGGTGAAAAACTGTTTTTT,CASSTTYRERGEKLFF